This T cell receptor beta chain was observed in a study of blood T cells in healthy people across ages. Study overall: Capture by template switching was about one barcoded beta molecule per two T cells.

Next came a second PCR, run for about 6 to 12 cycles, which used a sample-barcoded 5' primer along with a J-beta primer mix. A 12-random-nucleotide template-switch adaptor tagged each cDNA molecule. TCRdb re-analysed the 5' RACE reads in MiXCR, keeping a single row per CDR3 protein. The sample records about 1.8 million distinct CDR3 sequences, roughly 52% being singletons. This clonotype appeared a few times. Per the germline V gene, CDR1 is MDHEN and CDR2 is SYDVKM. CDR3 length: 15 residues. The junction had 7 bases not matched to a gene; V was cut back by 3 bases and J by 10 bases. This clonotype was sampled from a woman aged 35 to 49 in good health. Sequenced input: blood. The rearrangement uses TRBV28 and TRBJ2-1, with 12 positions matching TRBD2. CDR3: CASSFASGGAREQFF. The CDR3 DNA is TGTGCCAGCAGTTTTGCTAGCGGGGGGGCTAGGGAGCAGTTCTTC.